This passage covers 15 T cell receptor beta chains from one sample sequenced in a study of regulatory T cells in long-lasting Graves disease. The time point here: persistent/refractory GD, antithyroid drugs over 5 years with positive TRAb. Construction of the TCR library relied on RNA isolated from PBMCs. The TCR beta library used iRepertoire HTBI primers with Arm-PCR amplification of CDR3. TCRdb called the multiplex PCR reads again in MiXCR, with one record for every CDR3 protein. The sample lists some 420,000 distinct CDR3 sequences, roughly 22% occurring once. Sequenced material: peripheral blood mononuclear cells (PBMCs), taken when the disease was refractory, from a patient treated with antithyroid drugs. Every receptor here comes from a female donor with Graves disease.

This clonotype appeared many times. The chain has TRBV28 and TRBJ1-1; D remains ambiguous. The germline gives CDR1 MDHEN, CDR2 SYDVKM. Trimming pared 2 bases from V and 7 bases from J, leaving 14 bases between. The CDR3 loop spans 14 amino acids. The CDR3 here is CASSLRETRYEAFF. The DNA for the CDR3 is TGTGCCAGCAGTTTACGGGAGACACGGTATGAAGCTTTCTTT.

The J gene is TRBJ2-5, the V gene TRBV7-2; D perhaps matches TRBD1 (6 bases). Trimming shortened V by 6 bases and J by 9 bases, and 11 bases separated the two germline ends. The germline V gene has CDR1 SGHTA and CDR2 FQGNSA. This CDR3 spans 11 amino acids. CDR3 sequence (DNA): TGTGCCAGCAGATACGAGGGGGCCCAGTACTTC. Translating gives CASRYEGAQYF. Combining the CDR3 with reference TRBV7-2 and TRBJ2-5 gives the whole variable domain GAGVSQSPSNKVTEKGKDVELRCDPISGHTALYWYRQSLGQGLEFLIYFQGNSAPDKSGLPSDRFSAERTGGSVSTLTIQRTQQEDSAVYLCASRYEGAQYFGPGTRLLVL.

CDR3 in amino acids: CASSLRGQTDNEQFF. The CDR3 DNA is TGTGCCAGCAGCTTGAGGGGACAGACGGACAATGAGCAGTTCTTC. The V call is TRBV7-9, the J call TRBJ2-1; 7 positions match TRBD1. The CDR3 contains 15 residues. V was clipped by 3 bases and J by 5 bases; unmatched bases: 7. CDR1 is SEHNR, CDR2 FQNEAQ, per germline (reference sequence).

This clonotype was detected a few times. V and J are TRBV9 and TRBJ2-5; TRBD2 might be the D (5 bases). The ends were cut back, 3 bases at V and 5 bases at J, with 17 bases in the middle. Germline values: CDR1 SGDLS, CDR2 YYNGEE. This CDR3 contains 15 residues. CDR3 region: CASSAAVGGGETQYF. In nucleotides, the CDR3 is TGTGCCAGCAGCGCAGCGGTGGGCGGCGGGGAGACCCAGTACTTC.

J is TRBJ1-1 and V is TRBV10-3; 10 bases align to TRBD1. The CDR3 spans 14 residues. Germline-derived CDR1 and CDR2 are ENHRY and SYGVKD. The V and J ends lost 2 bases and 9 bases, in that order; junction bases with no gene match: 6. CDR3 in amino acids: CAISETGTGAKAFF. The CDR3 bases are TGTGCCATCAGTGAGACTGGGACAGGGGCCAAAGCTTTCTTT.

This sequence joins TRBV6-2 or TRBV6-3 and TRBJ2-7; a possible D gene is TRBD2 (5 bases). The CDR3 contains 15 residues. Trimming stripped 7 bases from V and 2 bases from J, with 18 bases between. Germline assignment: CDR1 MNHEY and CDR2 SVGEGT. DNA of the CDR3: TGTGCCAGCACGTACGGCTTTGCGGGCGCCTACGAGCAGTACTTC. It specifies CASTYGFAGAYEQYF.

The table lists this clonotype with a few counts. The genes are TRBV5-8 and TRBJ1-1; D remains unclear. Deletions cut 1 base from V and 3 bases from J, with 7 bases between. Germline CDR1 SGHTS, CDR2 YDEGEE. This CDR3 contains 13 residues. CDR3 DNA sequence: TGTGCCAGCAGCTTGCAGGCGGACACTGAAGCTTTCTTT. As protein: CASSLQADTEAFF.

This clonotype was observed many times. The chain is built from TRBV28 and TRBJ1-4, with 7 bases fitting TRBD1. CDR3 size: 16 residues. Unmatched junction bases numbered 13, after V lost 4 bases and J lost 8 bases. CDR1 MDHEN and CDR2 SYDVKM come from the germline V gene. The CDR3 nucleotides read TGTGCCAGCAGTTCGAATAACAGGGGCGCACGGGAAAAACTGTTTTTT. It yields the protein CASSSNNRGAREKLFF.

This sequence joins TRBV15 and TRBJ2-5; 8 bases are shared with TRBD1. Germline V gene lookup returns CDR1 LNHNV and CDR2 YYDKDF (reference sequence). The CDR3 covers 15 residues. V shed 5 bases and J 2 bases; nucleotides not matched to a gene: 7. The DNA of the CDR3 is TGTGCCACCAGCTATGACAGGGGCCTACAAGAGACCCAGTACTTC. This codes for CATSYDRGLQETQYF.

In this sample, this clonotype turned up a few times. The chain has TRBV18 and TRBJ2-7; 8 bases map to TRBD1. Per the germline V gene, CDR1 is KGHSH and CDR2 is LQKENI. With V trimmed by 3 bases and J by 4 bases, 5 bases remained unmatched. The CDR3 sequence is 14 residues long. The CDR3 here is CASSPQGQGYEQYF. In nucleotides, the CDR3 is TGTGCCAGCTCACCTCAAGGACAGGGATACGAGCAGTACTTC.

V gene TRBV28 combines with J gene TRBJ1-4; D not certain. The CDR3 covers 14 residues. Germline V CDR1 and CDR2: MDHEN, SYDVKM. With 7 bases removed from V and 11 bases from J, the gap between germline ends came to 20 bases. The CDR3 bases are TGTGCCAGCACCCCCGGAGAGGTAACGGGGAAACTGTTTTTT. Translated, it gives CASTPGEVTGKLFF.

The chain's CDR3 is CASRGSDSLSSPLHF. In DNA, the CDR3 is TGCGCCAGCAGGGGGTCTGACAGCCTGTCATCACCCCTCCACTTT. The chain combines TRBV5-1 with TRBJ1-6; perhaps TRBD1 as D (5 bases). V lost 5 bases and J 10 bases, leaving 19 bases between the germline ends. Germline V gives CDR1 SGHRS, CDR2 YFSETQ. This CDR3 has 15 residues.

At least ten counts were recorded for this clonotype. The chain joins TRBV7-2 to TRBJ1-1; 11 bases fit TRBD1. Germline assignment: CDR1 SGHTA and CDR2 FQGNSA. J lost 1 base, V lost 5 bases, and 3 bases had no gene match. The CDR3 contains 15 residues. CDR3 loop: CASSPDRGPNTEAFF. Written as DNA, the CDR3 is TGTGCCAGCAGCCCGGACAGGGGGCCGAACACTGAAGCTTTCTTT.

The table lists this clonotype with many counts. The chain recombines TRBV19 with TRBJ1-2; D possibly corresponds to TRBD1 (5 bases). Germline CDR1 is LNHDA and CDR2 is SQIVND (reference sequence). The CDR3 has 16 residues. V was shortened by 6 bases and J by 4 bases, with 21 bases between the two germline ends. Here the CDR3 reads CASSYVRGPTGYGYTF. The CDR3 bases are TGTGCCAGTAGCTATGTCCGGGGCCCGACGGGCTATGGCTACACCTTC.

In its sample, this clonotype was seen many times. Written as DNA, the CDR3 is TGTGCCAGCAGTGACCCGGGACAGGGCTACGAGCAGTACTTC. Amino acid sequence: CASSDPGQGYEQYF. The chain is built from TRBV2 and TRBJ2-7; 9 bases are a match to TRBD1. The length of the CDR3 is 14 residues. Germline V gene sequence: CDR1 SNHLY, CDR2 FYNNEI. The V gene end was trimmed by 3 bases and the J gene end by 3 bases; junction bases not matched to a gene: 3. The full variable domain, completed using reference TRBV2 and TRBJ2-7, is EPEVTQTPSHQVTQMGQEVILRCVPISNHLYFYWYRQILGQKVEFLVSFYNNEISEKSEIFDDQFSVERPDGSNFTLKIRSTKLEDSAMYFCASSDPGQGYEQYFGPGTRLTVT.